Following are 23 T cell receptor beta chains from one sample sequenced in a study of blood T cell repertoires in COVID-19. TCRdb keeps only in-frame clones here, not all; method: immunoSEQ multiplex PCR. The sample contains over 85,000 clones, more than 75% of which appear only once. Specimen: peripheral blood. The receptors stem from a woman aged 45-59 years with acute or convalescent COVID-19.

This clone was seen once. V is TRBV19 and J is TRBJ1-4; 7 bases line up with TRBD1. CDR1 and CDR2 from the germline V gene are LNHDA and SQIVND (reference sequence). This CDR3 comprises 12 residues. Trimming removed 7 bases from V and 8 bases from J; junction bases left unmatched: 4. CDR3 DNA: TGTGCCAGTAATGACAGGGACGAAAAACTGTTTTTT. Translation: CASNDRDEKLFF.

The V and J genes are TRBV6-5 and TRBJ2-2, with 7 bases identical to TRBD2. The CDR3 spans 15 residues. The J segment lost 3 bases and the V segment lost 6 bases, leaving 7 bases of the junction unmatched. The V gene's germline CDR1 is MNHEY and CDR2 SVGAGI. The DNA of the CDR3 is TGTGCCAGCAGGCGGGGGAATGTGGACACCGGGGAGCTGTTTTTT. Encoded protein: CASRRGNVDTGELFF.

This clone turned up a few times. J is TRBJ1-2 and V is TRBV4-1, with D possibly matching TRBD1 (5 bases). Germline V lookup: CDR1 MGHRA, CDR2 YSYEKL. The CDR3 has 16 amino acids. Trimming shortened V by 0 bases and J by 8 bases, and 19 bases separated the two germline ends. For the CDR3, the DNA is TGCGCCAGCAGCCAAGATTTGGGCAGGGAATTCGGGGGCTACACCTTC. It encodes CASSQDLGREFGGYTF.

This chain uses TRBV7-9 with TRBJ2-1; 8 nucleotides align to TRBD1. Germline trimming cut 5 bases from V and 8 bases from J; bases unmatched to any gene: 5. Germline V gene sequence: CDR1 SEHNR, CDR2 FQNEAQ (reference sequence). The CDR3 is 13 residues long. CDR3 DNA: TGTGCCAGCAGCCGAGGACAGGGCCATGAGCAGTTCTTC. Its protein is CASSRGQGHEQFF. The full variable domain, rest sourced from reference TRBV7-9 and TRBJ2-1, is DTGVSQNPRHKITKRGQNVTFRCDPISEHNRLYWYRQTLGQGPEFLTYFQNEAQLEKSRLLSDRFSAERPKGSFSTLEIQRTEQGDSAMYLCASSRGQGHEQFFGPGTRLTVL.

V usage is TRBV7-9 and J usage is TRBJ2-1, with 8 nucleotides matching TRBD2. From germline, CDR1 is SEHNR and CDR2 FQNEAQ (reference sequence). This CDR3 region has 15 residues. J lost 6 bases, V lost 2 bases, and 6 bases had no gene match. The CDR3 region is CASSLSLSGSNEQFF. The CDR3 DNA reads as TGTGCCAGCAGCTTATCCCTAAGCGGGAGCAATGAGCAGTTCTTC.

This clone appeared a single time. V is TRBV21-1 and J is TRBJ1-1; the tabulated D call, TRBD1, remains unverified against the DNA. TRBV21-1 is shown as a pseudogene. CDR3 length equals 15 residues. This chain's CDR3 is CASSTARTGGTEAFF. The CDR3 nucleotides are TGTGCCAGCAGCACAGCACGGACAGGGGGCACTGAAGCTTTCTTT.

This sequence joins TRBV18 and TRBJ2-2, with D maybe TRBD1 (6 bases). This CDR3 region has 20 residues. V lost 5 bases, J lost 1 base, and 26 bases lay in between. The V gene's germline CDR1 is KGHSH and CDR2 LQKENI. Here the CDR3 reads CASSSTYRQAPMENTGELFF. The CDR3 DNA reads TGTGCCAGCTCATCGACCTACCGACAGGCACCCATGGAGAACACCGGGGAGCTGTTTTTT.

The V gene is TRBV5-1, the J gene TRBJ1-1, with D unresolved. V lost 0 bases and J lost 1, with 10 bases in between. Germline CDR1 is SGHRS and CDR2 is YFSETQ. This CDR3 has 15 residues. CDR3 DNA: TGCGCCAGCAGCTTGGCCGGTCCCACGAACACTGAAGCTTTCTTT. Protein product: CASSLAGPTNTEAFF.

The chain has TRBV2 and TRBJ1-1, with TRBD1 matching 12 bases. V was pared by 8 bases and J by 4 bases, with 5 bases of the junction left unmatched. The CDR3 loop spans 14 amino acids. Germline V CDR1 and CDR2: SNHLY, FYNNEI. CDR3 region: CASSGTGGVTEAFF. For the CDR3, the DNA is TGTGCCAGCTCCGGGACAGGGGGCGTCACTGAAGCTTTCTTT.

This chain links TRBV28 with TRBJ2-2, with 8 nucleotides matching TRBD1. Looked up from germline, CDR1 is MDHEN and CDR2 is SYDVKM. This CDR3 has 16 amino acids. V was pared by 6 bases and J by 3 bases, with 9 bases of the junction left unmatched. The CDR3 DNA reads TGTGCCAGCAGGACAGGGGACCAACGATACACCGGGGAGCTGTTTTTT. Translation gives CASRTGDQRYTGELFF.

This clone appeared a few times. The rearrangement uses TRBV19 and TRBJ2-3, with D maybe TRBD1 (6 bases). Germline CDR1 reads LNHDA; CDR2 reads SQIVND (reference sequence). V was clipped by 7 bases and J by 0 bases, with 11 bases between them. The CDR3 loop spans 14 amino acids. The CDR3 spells CASKQGASTDTQYF. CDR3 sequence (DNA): TGTGCCAGTAAACAGGGAGCTAGCACAGATACGCAGTATTTT.

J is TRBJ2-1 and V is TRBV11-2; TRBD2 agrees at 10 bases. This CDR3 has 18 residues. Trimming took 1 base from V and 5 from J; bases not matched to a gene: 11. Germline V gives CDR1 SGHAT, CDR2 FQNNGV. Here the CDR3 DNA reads TGTGCCAGCAGCTTAGCTAGCGGGAGAGGTAGCGGCGACAATGAGCAGTTCTTC. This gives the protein CASSLASGRGSGDNEQFF.

In DNA, the CDR3 is TGTGCCAGCAGTTACTCGATGCCGGGGGGGAATGGCTACACCTTC. It codes for CASSYSMPGGNGYTF. The V gene is TRBV6-5, the J gene TRBJ1-2; possibly TRBD1 for D (5 bases). Per the germline V gene, CDR1 is MNHEY and CDR2 is SVGAGI. V shed 0 bases and J shed 6 bases, with 14 bases lying between them. The length of the CDR3 is 15 residues.

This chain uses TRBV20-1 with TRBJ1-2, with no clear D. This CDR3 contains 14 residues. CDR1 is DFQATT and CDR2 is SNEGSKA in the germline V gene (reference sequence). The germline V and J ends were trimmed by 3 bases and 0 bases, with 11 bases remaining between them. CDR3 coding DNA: TGCAGTGCTAGTTCTTGGCCCTCTAACTATGGCTACACCTTC. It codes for CSASSWPSNYGYTF.

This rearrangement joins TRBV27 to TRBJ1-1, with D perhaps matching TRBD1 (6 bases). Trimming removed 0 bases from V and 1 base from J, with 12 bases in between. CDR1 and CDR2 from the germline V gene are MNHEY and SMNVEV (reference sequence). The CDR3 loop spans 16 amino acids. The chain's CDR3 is CASSLSRRTENTEAFF. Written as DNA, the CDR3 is TGTGCCAGCAGTTTATCAAGGAGGACAGAGAACACTGAAGCTTTCTTT.

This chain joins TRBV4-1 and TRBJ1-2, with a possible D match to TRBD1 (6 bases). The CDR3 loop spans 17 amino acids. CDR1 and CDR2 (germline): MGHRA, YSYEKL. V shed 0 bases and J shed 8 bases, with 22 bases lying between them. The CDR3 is CASSQDTLRGGPDGYTF. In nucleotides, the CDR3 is TGCGCCAGCAGCCAAGATACCCTTCGGGGGGGGCCGGACGGCTACACCTTC.

This CDR3 is CSTTSGGEQFF. The DNA of the CDR3 is TGCAGCACTACTAGCGGTGGTGAGCAGTTCTTC. V and J are TRBV20-1 and TRBJ2-1; 8 nucleotides match TRBD2. Germline-derived CDR1 and CDR2 are DFQATT and SNEGSKA (reference sequence). The CDR3 contains 11 residues.

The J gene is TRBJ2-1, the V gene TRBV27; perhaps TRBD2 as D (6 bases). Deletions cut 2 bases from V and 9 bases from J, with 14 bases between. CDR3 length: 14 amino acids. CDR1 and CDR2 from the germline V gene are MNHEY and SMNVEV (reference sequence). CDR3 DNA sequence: TGTGCCAGCAGTTTAGACGGGAGTAGGGGTGAGCAGTTCTTC. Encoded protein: CASSLDGSRGEQFF.

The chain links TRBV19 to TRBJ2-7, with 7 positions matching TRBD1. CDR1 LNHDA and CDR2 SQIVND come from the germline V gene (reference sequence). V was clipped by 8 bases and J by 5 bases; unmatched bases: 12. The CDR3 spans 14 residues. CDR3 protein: CASSGWDSLNEQYF. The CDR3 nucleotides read TGTGCCAGTTCGGGGTGGGACAGTCTCAACGAGCAGTACTTC.

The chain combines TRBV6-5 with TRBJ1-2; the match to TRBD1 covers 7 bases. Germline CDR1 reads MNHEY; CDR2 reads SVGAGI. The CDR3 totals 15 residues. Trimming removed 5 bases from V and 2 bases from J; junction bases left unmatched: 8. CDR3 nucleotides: TGTGCCAGCAGTCCGGAGCCGGGACAGAACTATGGCTACACCTTC. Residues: CASSPEPGQNYGYTF.

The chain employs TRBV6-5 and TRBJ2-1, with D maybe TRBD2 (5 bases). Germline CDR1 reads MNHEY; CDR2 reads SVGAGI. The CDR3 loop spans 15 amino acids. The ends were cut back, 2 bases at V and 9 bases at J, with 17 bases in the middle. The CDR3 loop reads CASSYRFRGSVEQFF. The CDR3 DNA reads TGTGCCAGCAGTTACAGGTTTAGAGGGTCTGTTGAGCAGTTCTTC.

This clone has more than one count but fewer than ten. Here the CDR3 reads CASSRGLSGNTIYF. CDR3 DNA: TGTGCCAGCAGCCGCGGCCTCTCTGGAAACACCATATATTTT. The chain is built from TRBV4-2 and TRBJ1-3, with D uncertain. This CDR3 is 14 amino acids long. The germline V gene encodes CDR1 LGHNA and CDR2 YNFKEQ. Trimming stripped 4 bases from V and 0 bases from J, with 7 bases between.

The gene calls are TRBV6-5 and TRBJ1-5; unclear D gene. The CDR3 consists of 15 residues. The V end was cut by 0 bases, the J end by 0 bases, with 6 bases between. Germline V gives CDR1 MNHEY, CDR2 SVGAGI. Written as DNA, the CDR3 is TGTGCCAGCAGTTACTCGAAGAGTAGCAATCAGCCCCAGCATTTT. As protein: CASSYSKSSNQPQHF.